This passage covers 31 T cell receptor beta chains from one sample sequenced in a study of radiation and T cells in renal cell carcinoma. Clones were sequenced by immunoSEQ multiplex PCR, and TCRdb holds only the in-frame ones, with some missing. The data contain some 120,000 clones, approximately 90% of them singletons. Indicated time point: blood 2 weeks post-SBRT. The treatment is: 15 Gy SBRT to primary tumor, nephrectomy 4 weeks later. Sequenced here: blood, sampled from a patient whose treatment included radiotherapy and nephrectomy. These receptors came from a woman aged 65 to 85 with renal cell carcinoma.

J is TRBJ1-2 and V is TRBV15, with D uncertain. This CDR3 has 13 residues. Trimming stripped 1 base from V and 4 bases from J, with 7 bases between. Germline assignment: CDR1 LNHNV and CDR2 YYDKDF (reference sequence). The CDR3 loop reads CATSRGGSYGYTF. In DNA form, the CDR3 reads TGTGCCACCAGCAGAGGCGGATCCTATGGCTACACCTTC. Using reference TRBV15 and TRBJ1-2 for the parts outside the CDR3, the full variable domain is DAMVIQNPRYQVTQFGKPVTLSCSQTLNHNVMYWYQQKSSQAPKLLFHYYDKDFNNEADTPDNFQSRRPNTSFCFLDIRSPGLGDTAMYLCATSRGGSYGYTFGSGTRLTVV.

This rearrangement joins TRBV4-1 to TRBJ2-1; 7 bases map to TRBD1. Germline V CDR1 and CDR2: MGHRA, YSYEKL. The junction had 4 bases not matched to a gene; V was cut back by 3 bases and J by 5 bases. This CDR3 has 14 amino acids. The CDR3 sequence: CASSQVDRDNEQFF. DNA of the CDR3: TGCGCCAGCAGCCAGGTAGACAGGGACAATGAGCAGTTCTTC.

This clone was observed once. The CDR3 DNA reads TGTGCCAGTTCTATAGGGGACTACTCCACCGGGGAGCTGTTTTTT. This sequence encodes CASSIGDYSTGELFF. The chain recombines TRBV19 with TRBJ2-2; TRBD2 matches at 7 bases. The germline CDR1 and CDR2 sequences are LNHDA and SQIVND (reference sequence). V was clipped by 8 bases and J by 4 bases; unmatched bases: 10. This CDR3 region has 15 residues. Combining the CDR3 with reference TRBV19 and TRBJ2-2 gives the whole variable domain DGGITQSPKYLFRKEGQNVTLSCEQNLNHDAMYWYRQDPGQGLRLIYYSQIVNDFQKGDIAEGYSVSREKKESFPLTVTSAQKNPTAFYLCASSIGDYSTGELFFGEGSRLTVL.

CDR3 DNA sequence: TGTGCCAGCAGTTCTCAGGGAGGGCCCTATTCACCCCTCCACTTT. It is translated as CASSSQGGPYSPLHF. The chain carries TRBV28 and TRBJ1-6, with D perhaps TRBD1 (5 bases). The CDR3 is 15 amino acids. CDR1 and CDR2 (germline): MDHEN, SYDVKM. Trimming removed 4 bases at V and 8 bases at J, with 15 bases between.

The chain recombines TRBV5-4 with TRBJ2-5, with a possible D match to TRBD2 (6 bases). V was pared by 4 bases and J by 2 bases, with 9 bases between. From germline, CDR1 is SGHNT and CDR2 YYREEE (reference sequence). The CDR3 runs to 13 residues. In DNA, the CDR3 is TGTGCCAGCAGCAGAGGGACTCAAGAGACCCAGTACTTC. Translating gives CASSRGTQETQYF.

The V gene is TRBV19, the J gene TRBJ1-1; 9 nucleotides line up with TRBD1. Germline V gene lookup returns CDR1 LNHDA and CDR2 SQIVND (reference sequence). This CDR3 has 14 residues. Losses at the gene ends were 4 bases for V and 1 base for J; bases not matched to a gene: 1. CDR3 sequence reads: CASSRGQGNTEAFF. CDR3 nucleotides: TGTGCCAGTAGTAGGGGACAGGGGAACACTGAAGCTTTCTTT. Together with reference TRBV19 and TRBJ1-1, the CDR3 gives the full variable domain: DGGITQSPKYLFRKEGQNVTLSCEQNLNHDAMYWYRQDPGQGLRLIYYSQIVNDFQKGDIAEGYSVSREKKESFPLTVTSAQKNPTAFYLCASSRGQGNTEAFFGQGTRLTVV.

For the CDR3, the DNA is TGTGCCATCACCTTAGACAGGGGCTATGGCTACACCTTC. Translating it yields CAITLDRGYGYTF. The rearrangement joins TRBV10-3 to TRBJ1-2, with 8 bases identical to TRBD1. CDR1 and CDR2 (germline): ENHRY, SYGVKD. The CDR3 contains 13 residues. The V segment lost 7 bases and the J segment 4 bases; nucleotides outside the gene matches: 5.

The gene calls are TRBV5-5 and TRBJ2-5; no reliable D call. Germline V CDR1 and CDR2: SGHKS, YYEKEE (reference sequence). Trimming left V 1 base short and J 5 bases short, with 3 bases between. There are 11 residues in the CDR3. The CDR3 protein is CASSLKETQYF. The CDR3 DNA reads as TGTGCCAGCAGCTTGAAGGAGACCCAGTACTTC.

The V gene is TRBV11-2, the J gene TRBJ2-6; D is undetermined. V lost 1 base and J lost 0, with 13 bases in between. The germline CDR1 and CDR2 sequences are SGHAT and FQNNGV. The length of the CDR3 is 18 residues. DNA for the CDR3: TGTGCCAGCAGCTTAGTCCTGGGGAACCCCTCTGGGGCCAACGTCCTGACTTTC. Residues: CASSLVLGNPSGANVLTF. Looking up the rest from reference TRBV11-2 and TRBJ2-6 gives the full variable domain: EAGVAQSPRYKIIEKRQSVAFWCNPISGHATLYWYQQILGQGPKLLIQFQNNGVVDDSQLPKDRFSAERLKGVDSTLKIQPAKLEDSAVYLCASSLVLGNPSGANVLTFGAGSRLTVL.

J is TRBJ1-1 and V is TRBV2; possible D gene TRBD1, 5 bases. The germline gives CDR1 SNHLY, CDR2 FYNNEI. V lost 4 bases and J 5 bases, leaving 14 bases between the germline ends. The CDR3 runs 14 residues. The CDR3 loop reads CASSGRGARTEAFF. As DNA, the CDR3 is TGTGCCAGCAGTGGGAGGGGCGCGAGAACTGAAGCTTTCTTT.

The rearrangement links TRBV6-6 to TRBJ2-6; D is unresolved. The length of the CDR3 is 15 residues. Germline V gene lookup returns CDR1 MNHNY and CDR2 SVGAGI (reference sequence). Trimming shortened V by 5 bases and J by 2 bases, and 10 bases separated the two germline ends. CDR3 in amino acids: CASSRDPTGANVLTF. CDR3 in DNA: TGTGCCAGCAGTAGAGACCCCACTGGGGCCAACGTCCTGACTTTC.

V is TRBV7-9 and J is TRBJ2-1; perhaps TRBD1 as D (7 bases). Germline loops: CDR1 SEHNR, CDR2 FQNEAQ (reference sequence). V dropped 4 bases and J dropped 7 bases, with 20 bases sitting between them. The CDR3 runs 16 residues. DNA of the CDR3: TGTGCCAGCAGCTCGCGGGACAGTACCCCTTGGAATGAGCAGTTCTTC. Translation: CASSSRDSTPWNEQFF.

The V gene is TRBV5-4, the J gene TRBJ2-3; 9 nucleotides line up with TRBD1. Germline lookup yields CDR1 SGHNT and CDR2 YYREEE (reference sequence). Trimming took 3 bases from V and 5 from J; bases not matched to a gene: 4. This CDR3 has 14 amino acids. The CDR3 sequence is CASSSGQGRDTQYF. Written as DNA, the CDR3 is TGTGCCAGCAGCTCGGGACAGGGAAGAGATACGCAGTATTTT.

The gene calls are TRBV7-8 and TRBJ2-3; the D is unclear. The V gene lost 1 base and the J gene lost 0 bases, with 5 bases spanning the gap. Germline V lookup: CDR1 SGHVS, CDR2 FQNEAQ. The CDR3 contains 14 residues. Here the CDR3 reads CASSLDSSTDTQYF. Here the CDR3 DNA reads TGTGCCAGCAGCTTAGATAGTAGCACAGATACGCAGTATTTT.

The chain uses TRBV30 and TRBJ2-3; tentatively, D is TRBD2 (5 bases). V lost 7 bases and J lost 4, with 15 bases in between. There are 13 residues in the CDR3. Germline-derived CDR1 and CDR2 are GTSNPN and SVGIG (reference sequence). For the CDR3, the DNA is TGTGCCTCCGGACTCCCCGCCGCAGATACGCAGTATTTT. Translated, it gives CASGLPAADTQYF.

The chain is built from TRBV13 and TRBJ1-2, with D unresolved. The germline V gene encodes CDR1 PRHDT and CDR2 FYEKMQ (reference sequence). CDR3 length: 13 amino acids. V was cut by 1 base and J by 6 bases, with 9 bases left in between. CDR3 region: CASSLASNHGYTF. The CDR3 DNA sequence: TGTGCCAGCAGCTTAGCCTCGAACCATGGCTACACCTTC.

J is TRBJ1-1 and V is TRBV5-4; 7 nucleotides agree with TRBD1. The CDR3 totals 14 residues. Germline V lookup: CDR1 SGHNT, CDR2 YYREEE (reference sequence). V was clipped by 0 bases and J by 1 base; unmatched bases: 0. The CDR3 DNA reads TGTGCCAGCAGCTTGGGGACAGGGAACACTGAAGCTTTCTTT. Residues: CASSLGTGNTEAFF.

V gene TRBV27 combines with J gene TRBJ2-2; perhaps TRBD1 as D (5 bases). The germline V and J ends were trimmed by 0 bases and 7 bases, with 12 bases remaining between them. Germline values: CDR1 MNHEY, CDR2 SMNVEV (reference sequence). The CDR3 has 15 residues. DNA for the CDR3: TGTGCCAGCAGTTTATCGACAGCTTCCCACGGGGAGCTGTTTTTT. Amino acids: CASSLSTASHGELFF.

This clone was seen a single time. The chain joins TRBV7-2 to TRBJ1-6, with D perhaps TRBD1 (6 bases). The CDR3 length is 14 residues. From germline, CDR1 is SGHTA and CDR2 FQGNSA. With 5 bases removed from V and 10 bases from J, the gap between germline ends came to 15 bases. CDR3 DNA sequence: TGTGCCAGCAGCCCAGGGGATAGAACATCACCCCTCCACTTT. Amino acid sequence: CASSPGDRTSPLHF.

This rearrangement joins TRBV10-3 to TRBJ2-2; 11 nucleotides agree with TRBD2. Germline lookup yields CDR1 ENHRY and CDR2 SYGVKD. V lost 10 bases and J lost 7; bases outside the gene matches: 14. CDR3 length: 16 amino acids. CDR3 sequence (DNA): TGTGCCACTTGTCCCACTAGCGGGGGTGACCGCGGGGAGCTGTTTTTT. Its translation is CATCPTSGGDRGELFF.

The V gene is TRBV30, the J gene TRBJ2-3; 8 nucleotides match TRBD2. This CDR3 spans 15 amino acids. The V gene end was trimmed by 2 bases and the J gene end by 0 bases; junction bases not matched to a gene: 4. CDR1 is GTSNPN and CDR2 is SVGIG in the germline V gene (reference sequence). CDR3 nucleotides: TGTGCCTGGAGTTCGAGCGGGAGCAGCACAGATACGCAGTATTTT. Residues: CAWSSSGSSTDTQYF.

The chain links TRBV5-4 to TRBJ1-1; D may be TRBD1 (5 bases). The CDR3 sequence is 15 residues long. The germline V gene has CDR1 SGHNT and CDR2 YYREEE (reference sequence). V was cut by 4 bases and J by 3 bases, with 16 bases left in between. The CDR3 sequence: CASSPRQGGDTEAFF. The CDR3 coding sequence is TGTGCCAGCAGCCCACGTCAGGGAGGAGACACTGAAGCTTTCTTT.

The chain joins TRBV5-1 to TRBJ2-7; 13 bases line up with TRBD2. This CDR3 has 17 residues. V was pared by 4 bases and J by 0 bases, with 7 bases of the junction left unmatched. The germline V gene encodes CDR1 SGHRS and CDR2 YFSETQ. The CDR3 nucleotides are TGCGCCAGCAGCACGGGACTAGCGGGACCCCGCTCCTACGAGCAGTACTTC. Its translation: CASSTGLAGPRSYEQYF.

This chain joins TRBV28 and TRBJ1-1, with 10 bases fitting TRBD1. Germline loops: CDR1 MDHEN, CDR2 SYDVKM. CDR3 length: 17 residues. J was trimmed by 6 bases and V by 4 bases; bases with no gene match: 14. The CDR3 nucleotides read TGTGCCAGCAGTTATGGGAGACAGGGGGCCTGGATGGCTGAAGCTTTCTTT. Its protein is CASSYGRQGAWMAEAFF. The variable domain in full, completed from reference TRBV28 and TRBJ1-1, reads DVKVTQSSRYLVKRTGEKVFLECVQDMDHENMFWYRQDPGLGLRLIYFSYDVKMKEKGDIPEGYSVSREKKERFSLILESASTNQTSMYLCASSYGRQGAWMAEAFFGQGTRLTVV.

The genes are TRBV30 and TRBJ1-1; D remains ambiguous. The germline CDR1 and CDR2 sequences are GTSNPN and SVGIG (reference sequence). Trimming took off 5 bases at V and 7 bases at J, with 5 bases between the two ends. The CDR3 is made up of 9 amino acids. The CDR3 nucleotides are TGTGCCTGGGGACTTGAAGCTTTCTTT. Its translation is CAWGLEAFF.

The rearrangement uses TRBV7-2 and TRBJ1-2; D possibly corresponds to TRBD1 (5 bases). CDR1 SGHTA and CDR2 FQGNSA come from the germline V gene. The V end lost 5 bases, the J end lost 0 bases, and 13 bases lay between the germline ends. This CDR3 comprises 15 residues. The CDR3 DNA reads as TGTGCCAGCAGCCCAAGGGCAGGGACTAACTATGGCTACACCTTC. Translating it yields CASSPRAGTNYGYTF.

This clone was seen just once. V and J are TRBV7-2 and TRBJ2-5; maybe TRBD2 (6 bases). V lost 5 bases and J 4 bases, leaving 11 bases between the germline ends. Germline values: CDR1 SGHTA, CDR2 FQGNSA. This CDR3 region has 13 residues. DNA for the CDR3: TGTGCCAGCAGCAGGGACTGGCGAGAGACCCAGTACTTC. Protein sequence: CASSRDWRETQYF.

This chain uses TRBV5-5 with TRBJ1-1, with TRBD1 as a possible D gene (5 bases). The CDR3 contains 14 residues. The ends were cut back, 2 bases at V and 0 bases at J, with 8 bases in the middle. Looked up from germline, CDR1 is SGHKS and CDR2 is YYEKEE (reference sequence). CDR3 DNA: TGTGCCAGCAGCTTAGGGACCGTGAACACTGAAGCTTTCTTT. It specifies CASSLGTVNTEAFF. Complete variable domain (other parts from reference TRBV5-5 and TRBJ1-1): DAGVTQSPTHLIKTRGQQVTLRCSPISGHKSVSWYQQVLGQGPQFIFQYYEKEERGRGNFPDRFSARQFPNYSSELNVNALLLGDSALYLCASSLGTVNTEAFFGQGTRLTVV.

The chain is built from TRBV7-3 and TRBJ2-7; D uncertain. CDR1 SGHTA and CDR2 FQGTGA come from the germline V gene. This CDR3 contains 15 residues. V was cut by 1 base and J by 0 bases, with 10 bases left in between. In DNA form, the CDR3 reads TGTGCCAGCAGCTTAAGTCACACTGGCTCCTACGAGCAGTACTTC. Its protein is CASSLSHTGSYEQYF. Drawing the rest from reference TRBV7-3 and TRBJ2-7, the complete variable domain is GAGVSQTPSNKVTEKGKYVELRCDPISGHTALYWYRQSLGQGPEFLIYFQGTGAADDSGLPNDRFFAVRPEGSVSTLKIQRTERGDSAVYLCASSLSHTGSYEQYFGPGTRLTVT.

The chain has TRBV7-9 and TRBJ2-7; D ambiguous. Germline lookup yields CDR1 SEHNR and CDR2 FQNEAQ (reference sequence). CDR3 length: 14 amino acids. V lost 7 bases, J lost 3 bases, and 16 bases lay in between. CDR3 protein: CASKYEESDYEQYF. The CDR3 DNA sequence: TGTGCCAGCAAGTATGAGGAGTCGGACTACGAGCAGTACTTC.

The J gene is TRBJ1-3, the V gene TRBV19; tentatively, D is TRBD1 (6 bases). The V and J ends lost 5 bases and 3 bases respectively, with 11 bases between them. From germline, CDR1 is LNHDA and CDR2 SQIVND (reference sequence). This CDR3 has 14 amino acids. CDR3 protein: CASSPGGHGNTIYF. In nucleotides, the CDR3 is TGTGCCAGTAGTCCTGGGGGGCATGGAAACACCATATATTTT.